The rows below give T cell receptor beta chains drawn from one sample of a study of CD8+ T cells in alopecia areata. Produced via immunoSEQ multiplex PCR; TCRdb's table is partial and in-frame only. The repertoire includes 130,000 to 150,000 clones, 82% of them detected once, and about 25% sits in the top ten. The specimen was CD8+ T cells sorted from blood, collected at week 4, from a patient treated with tofacitinib. The receptors here all came from a human donor with alopecia areata. The CDR3 runs from the conserved cysteine through the conserved F or W. D genes are given only for firm matches. Clone size appears in some rows only: once, few, many, or a class for an expanded clone.

clone size: NA; J gene: TRBJ1-1; D gene: NA; V gene: TRBV4-3; CDR3 DNA: TGCGCCAGCAGCCAAGACCAGGGAGGCACTGAAGCTTTCTTT; CDR3 protein: CASSQDQGGTEAFF
clone size: NA; J gene: TRBJ2-1; D gene: TRBD1; V gene: TRBV4-2; CDR3 DNA: TGTGCCAGTAACCCCGGGGGACAGGAGACCAATGAGCAGTTCTTC; CDR3 protein: CASNPGGQETNEQFF
clone size: NA; J gene: TRBJ2-3; D gene: NA; V gene: TRBV6-6; CDR3 DNA: TGTGCCAGCATGTCAGGAGGGTTCGCAGATACGCAGTATTTT; CDR3 protein: CASMSGGFADTQYF
clone size: NA; J gene: TRBJ2-1; D gene: TRBD2; V gene: TRBV19; CDR3 DNA: TGTGCCAGCAGGAAGGGACTAGCGGGGGATGAGCAGTTCTTC; CDR3 protein: CASRKGLAGDEQFF
clone size: NA; J gene: TRBJ2-7; D gene: NA; V gene: TRBV27; CDR3 DNA: TGTGCCAGCAGTTACGAGGGCGCGGGTTACGAGCAGTACTTC; CDR3 protein: CASSYEGAGYEQYF
clone size: NA; J gene: TRBJ2-7; D gene: NA; V gene: TRBV5-6; CDR3 DNA: TGTGCCAGCATGGGGCGGGGTCCGGGCGAGCAGTACTTC; CDR3 protein: CASMGRGPGEQYF
clone size: NA; J gene: TRBJ2-1; D gene: NA; V gene: TRBV9; CDR3 DNA: TGTGCCAGCAGCGTAGGCACTAGCTGGTATGAGCAGTTCTTC; CDR3 protein: CASSVGTSWYEQFF
clone size: NA; J gene: TRBJ2-7; D gene: NA; V gene: TRBV4-3; CDR3 DNA: TGCGCCAGCAGCCAGTCGGAGGGGGGGAGGACCTACGAGCAGTACTTC; CDR3 protein: CASSQSEGGRTYEQYF
clone size: NA; J gene: TRBJ1-4; D gene: TRBD1; V gene: TRBV7-2; CDR3 DNA: TGTGCCAGCAGCCAAGTAACAGGGGCAACTAATGAAAAACTGTTTTTT; CDR3 protein: CASSQVTGATNEKLFF
clone size: once; J gene: TRBJ2-7; D gene: NA; V gene: TRBV7-9; CDR3 DNA: TGTGCCAGCAGCTCGCTCGAAGGTCAGGGGAAAACCTACGAGCAGTACTTC; CDR3 protein: CASSSLEGQGKTYEQYF
clone size: NA; J gene: TRBJ2-7; D gene: NA; V gene: TRBV11-2; CDR3 DNA: TGTGCCAGCAGCTCATCGGCGGTGGGGACTCATGGGTACTTC; CDR3 protein: CASSSSAVGTHGYF
clone size: NA; J gene: TRBJ2-5; D gene: NA; V gene: TRBV15; CDR3 DNA: TGTGCCACCAGCTTATACGACACCCTACAAGAGACCCAGTACTTC; CDR3 protein: CATSLYDTLQETQYF
clone size: NA; J gene: TRBJ1-2; D gene: NA; V gene: TRBV5-6; CDR3 DNA: TGTGCCAGCAGTTCTGCGGGGAACTATGGCTACACCTTC; CDR3 protein: CASSSAGNYGYTF
clone size: NA; J gene: TRBJ2-7; D gene: NA; V gene: TRBV5-6; CDR3 DNA: TGTGCCAGCAGCTCCTCCTACGAGCAGTACTTC; CDR3 protein: CASSSSYEQYF
clone size: NA; J gene: TRBJ2-7; D gene: TRBD1; V gene: TRBV27; CDR3 DNA: TGTGCCAGCAAATGGGGACAGGACTCCTACGAGCAGTACTTC; CDR3 protein: CASKWGQDSYEQYF
clone size: NA; J gene: TRBJ1-3; D gene: NA; V gene: TRBV4-3; CDR3 DNA: TGCGCCAGCAGCCAAGATTTCGACAGCGGCTCTGGAAACACCATATATTTT; CDR3 protein: CASSQDFDSGSGNTIYF